The next 27 T cell receptor beta chains were all read from a single sample in a study of cytomegalovirus exposure and HLA in healthy donors. It was with 60 Vbeta and 13 Jbeta primers that the PCR ran. Generated by immunoSEQ multiplex PCR, the TCRdb table keeps only in-frame clones and is missing some. The sample yields 130,000 or so clones, roughly 79% seen once. Sequencing input: PBMCs. These receptors were collected from a male donor in good health and CMV-seronegative.

The J gene is TRBJ2-3, the V gene TRBV4-2; maybe TRBD2 (5 bases). V dropped 0 bases and J dropped 5 bases, with 18 bases sitting between them. The germline V gene has CDR1 LGHNA and CDR2 YNFKEQ. The CDR3 extends over 17 amino acids. Here the CDR3 reads CASSQDWSSGVEDTQYF. The CDR3 DNA reads TGTGCCAGCAGCCAAGATTGGTCTTCCGGGGTTGAAGATACGCAGTATTTT.

J is TRBJ1-3 and V is TRBV6-5; tentative D call: TRBD1 (6 bases). This CDR3 region has 16 residues. V lost 0 bases and J lost 3, with 12 bases in between. Looked up from germline, CDR1 is MNHEY and CDR2 is SVGAGI. CDR3 protein: CASSYSSGAGGNTIYF. The CDR3 DNA reads as TGTGCCAGCAGTTACTCGTCAGGGGCAGGTGGAAACACCATATATTTT.

For this clone: At the DNA level, this CDR3 is encoded by other sequences in the same sample as well. The rearrangement links TRBV7-6 to TRBJ2-7; D perhaps matches TRBD1 (6 bases). The CDR3 extends over 14 amino acids. Germline V gives CDR1 SGHVS, CDR2 FNYEAQ. V lost 2 bases, J lost 1 base, and 9 bases lay in between. DNA for the CDR3: TGTGCCAGCAGCTTAAGCACAGGGTCCTACGAGCAGTACTTC. Its protein product is CASSLSTGSYEQYF.

J is TRBJ1-5 and V is TRBV5-4, with D possibly TRBD1 on 6 matching bases. V lost 0 bases to trimming and J lost 5 bases, with 9 bases between them. Germline-derived CDR1 and CDR2 are SGHNT and YYREEE (reference sequence). The CDR3 covers 14 residues. The CDR3 reads CASSLAQGYQPQHF. CDR3 bases: TGTGCCAGCAGCTTGGCTCAGGGGTATCAGCCCCAGCATTTT.

This chain connects TRBV27 to TRBJ2-3; tentative D call: TRBD2 (7 bases). The CDR3 has 17 amino acids. Germline V gene lookup returns CDR1 MNHEY and CDR2 SMNVEV (reference sequence). V was pared by 2 bases and J by 1 base, with 16 bases between. The CDR3: CASSLAFTRGRTDTQYF. The DNA for the CDR3 is TGTGCCAGCAGTTTAGCTTTTACGCGGGGGCGCACAGATACGCAGTATTTT.

The rearrangement joins TRBV5-1 to TRBJ2-5; 11 bases are a match to TRBD1. Germline V gene sequence: CDR1 SGHRS, CDR2 YFSETQ. Trimming took 4 bases from V and 5 from J; bases not matched to a gene: 13. This CDR3 has 17 residues. The DNA for the CDR3 is TGCGCCAGCAGCGTAACCGGGACAGGGGGGTCGGGGGAGACCCAGTACTTC. Amino acids: CASSVTGTGGSGETQYF.

This sequence joins TRBV9 and TRBJ1-4; D may be TRBD1 (6 bases). V was pared by 4 bases and J by 4 bases, with 14 bases between. Per the germline V gene, CDR1 is SGDLS and CDR2 is YYNGEE. This CDR3 is 15 amino acids long. The CDR3 sequence: CASSPTGSDNEKLFF. CDR3 DNA: TGTGCCAGCAGCCCAACAGGGAGTGATAATGAAAAACTGTTTTTT.

V usage is TRBV5-1 and J usage is TRBJ2-7, with TRBD2 as a possible D gene (7 bases). The CDR3 contains 15 residues. Germline V gene sequence: CDR1 SGHRS, CDR2 YFSETQ. With 1 base removed from V and 1 base from J, the gap between germline ends came to 12 bases. The CDR3 DNA sequence: TGCGCCAGCAGCTTGAGGGGGGGCCCTTCCTACGAGCAGTACTTC. It yields the protein CASSLRGGPSYEQYF.

The CDR3 DNA reads as TGCAGCGCCGTGGGACAGGGGGTACCCGAGCAGTACTTC. Encoded protein: CSAVGQGVPEQYF. The V call is TRBV29-1, the J call TRBJ2-7; TRBD1 matches at 11 bases. After removal of 7 bases from V and 6 bases from J, the junction contained 8 bases not matched to a gene. The germline V gene encodes CDR1 SQVTM and CDR2 ANQGSEA. The CDR3 consists of 13 residues.

The rearrangement joins TRBV21-1 to TRBJ2-4; no DNA check was done on the table's D call, TRBD2. TRBV21-1 is deemed a pseudogene. There are 17 residues in the CDR3. The CDR3 region has the DNA TGTGCCAGCATGATAGAGGATGTTTGGCTAGCCAAAAACATTCAGTACTTC. Translating it yields CASMIEDVWLAKNIQYF.

The J gene is TRBJ1-5, the V gene TRBV7-2, with TRBD1 matching over 9 bases. Germline-derived CDR1 and CDR2 are SGHTA and FQGNSA. This CDR3 is 16 amino acids long. V dropped 1 base and J dropped 6; count of bases not matched to a gene: 7. CDR3 sequence: CASSLVGGQGRQPQHF. In DNA form, the CDR3 reads TGTGCCAGCAGCTTAGTAGGGGGACAGGGCCGTCAGCCCCAGCATTTT.

This clone showed up just once. This chain connects TRBV6-1 to TRBJ2-7, with a possible D match to TRBD1 (5 bases). This CDR3 spans 13 amino acids. Germline V gene lookup returns CDR1 MNHNS and CDR2 SASEGT. V was shortened by 6 bases and J by 3 bases, with 12 bases between the two germline ends. The CDR3, as DNA: TGTGCCAGCAGCAGGGCAGACGACTACGAGCAGTACTTC. Its protein is CASSRADDYEQYF.

This sequence joins TRBV5-1 and TRBJ1-1; no definite D call. Looked up from germline, CDR1 is SGHRS and CDR2 is YFSETQ. The CDR3 runs to 11 residues. V lost 0 bases, J lost 11 bases, and 8 bases lay in between. CDR3 loop: CASSLGGGAFF. CDR3 bases: TGCGCCAGCAGCTTGGGAGGAGGGGCTTTCTTT.

J is TRBJ1-2 and V is TRBV11-2, with 8 bases lining up with TRBD1. The CDR3 is 14 residues long. J gave up 3 bases and V 6 bases, and 6 bases lay outside the gene matches. CDR1 SGHAT and CDR2 FQNNGV come from the germline V gene. The CDR3 DNA sequence: TGTGCCAGCAGTCGTGGACAGGGTGACTATGGCTACACCTTC. Amino acid sequence: CASSRGQGDYGYTF.

The chain recombines TRBV19 with TRBJ1-1; TRBD1 agrees at 11 bases. Losses at the gene ends were 5 bases for V and 10 bases for J; bases not matched to a gene: 9. Germline V gene lookup returns CDR1 LNHDA and CDR2 SQIVND (reference sequence). This CDR3 has 14 residues. CDR3 sequence: CASSLWTGGAGAFF. CDR3 nucleotides: TGTGCCAGTAGTTTATGGACAGGGGGCGCGGGAGCTTTCTTT.

The chain recombines TRBV7-9 with TRBJ1-2; D is perhaps TRBD1 (5 bases). The V gene lost 1 base and the J gene lost 8 bases, with 14 bases spanning the gap. Germline CDR1 SEHNR, CDR2 FQNEAQ (reference sequence). CDR3 length: 14 amino acids. The CDR3 DNA reads as TGTGCCAGCAGCTTAGTGGGCCAGGGTGGCGGCTACACCTTC. Amino acids: CASSLVGQGGGYTF.

The chain joins TRBV30 to TRBJ1-5, with D perhaps TRBD1 (6 bases). CDR1 is GTSNPN, CDR2 SVGIG, per germline (reference sequence). Trimming took off 2 bases at V and 5 bases at J, with 10 bases between the two ends. CDR3 length: 13 residues. CDR3 nucleotide sequence: TGTGCCTGGAGTCACAGGGTGGATCAGCCCCAGCATTTT. This gives the protein CAWSHRVDQPQHF.

The V call is TRBV4-2, the J call TRBJ2-7; TRBD1 is a possible D gene (6 bases). In germline, CDR1 is LGHNA, CDR2 YNFKEQ. V gave up 6 bases and J gave up 1 base, with 13 bases separating them. This CDR3 is built from 14 residues. CDR3 nucleotide sequence: TGTGCCAGCAGTCCACAGGGCTCGTCCTACGAGCAGTACTTC. Its protein product is CASSPQGSSYEQYF.

This clone was seen once. The chain recombines TRBV14 with TRBJ2-7; 12 nucleotides line up with TRBD1. CDR1 SGHDN and CDR2 FVKESK come from the germline V gene. This CDR3 is built from 15 residues. The trim removed 5 bases at V and 7 bases at J, leaving 9 bases unmatched. CDR3 sequence: CASSDRDRGRREQYF. The DNA for the CDR3 is TGTGCCAGCAGCGACCGGGACAGGGGGCGCAGGGAGCAGTACTTC.

The chain is built from TRBV6-1 and TRBJ2-5, with 10 bases that match TRBD1. This CDR3 region has 19 residues. Germline-derived CDR1 and CDR2 are MNHNS and SASEGT. Trimming removed 0 bases from V and 5 bases from J; junction bases left unmatched: 15. Written as DNA, the CDR3 is TGTGCCAGCAGTGAAGCGCCTGGCCTCAGGGACAGGGGATGGGAGACCCAGTACTTC. It is translated as CASSEAPGLRDRGWETQYF.

The J gene is TRBJ2-1, the V gene TRBV4-2; maybe TRBD2 (6 bases). Trimming took off 1 base at V and 5 bases at J, with 12 bases between the two ends. The CDR3 runs to 15 residues. CDR1 and CDR2 from the germline V gene are LGHNA and YNFKEQ. As DNA, the CDR3 is TGTGCCAGCAGCCAAGTGAGTGGCGGGAACAATGAGCAGTTCTTC. Translating gives CASSQVSGGNNEQFF.

J is TRBJ2-7 and V is TRBV4-3; maybe TRBD2 (6 bases). The CDR3 sequence is 16 residues long. Germline CDR1 and CDR2: LGHNA and YSLEER. Trimming took 1 base from V and 2 from J, leaving 15 bases between them. CDR3 residues: CASSQVGGAGTYEQYF. CDR3 bases: TGCGCCAGCAGCCAAGTTGGCGGGGCTGGGACCTACGAGCAGTACTTC.

This chain joins TRBV4-2 and TRBJ1-6, with a possible D match to TRBD1 (5 bases). This CDR3 comprises 15 residues. V lost 0 bases, J lost 5 bases, and 8 bases lay in between. Germline CDR1 and CDR2: LGHNA and YNFKEQ. The CDR3 spells CASSQEGRDNSPLHF. The CDR3 nucleotides read TGTGCCAGCAGCCAAGAAGGCAGGGATAATTCACCCCTCCACTTT.

This clone was seen more than once but under ten times. Written as DNA, the CDR3 is TGTGCCAGCAGCTTGGGTAGCGGACTCACAGATACGCAGTATTTT. Its translation: CASSLGSGLTDTQYF. The V call is TRBV5-4, the J call TRBJ2-3; the D gene is possibly TRBD2 (6 bases). CDR1 and CDR2 from the germline V gene are SGHNT and YYREEE (reference sequence). CDR3 length: 15 amino acids. Deletions cut 0 bases from V and 2 bases from J, with 10 bases between.

The CDR3 DNA follows: TGTGCCAGCAGCTTTGGCCGGGATGGGGATGAGCAGTTCTTC. This translates into CASSFGRDGDEQFF. This chain uses TRBV5-8 with TRBJ2-1, with D possibly matching TRBD2 (5 bases). CDR3 length: 14 residues. CDR1 SGHTS and CDR2 YDEGEE come from the germline V gene. Trimming stripped 2 bases from V and 8 bases from J, with 14 bases between.

The CDR3 bases are TGCGCCAGCAGCCAAGGGCTAGCGGGGGGTCCGTACCAAGAGACCCAGTACTTC. It encodes CASSQGLAGGPYQETQYF. J is TRBJ2-5 and V is TRBV4-1; 11 bases map to TRBD2. J lost 0 bases, V lost 1 base, and 7 bases had no gene match. In germline, CDR1 is MGHRA, CDR2 YSYEKL. The length of the CDR3 is 18 residues.

V and J are TRBV9 and TRBJ1-3; a possible D gene is TRBD1 (5 bases). The CDR3 runs to 14 residues. Germline CDR1 is SGDLS and CDR2 is YYNGEE. Deletions cut 6 bases from V and 0 bases from J, with 10 bases between. The CDR3 spells CASTTASSGNTIYF. The CDR3 DNA reads TGTGCCAGCACGACAGCGAGCTCTGGAAACACCATATATTTT.